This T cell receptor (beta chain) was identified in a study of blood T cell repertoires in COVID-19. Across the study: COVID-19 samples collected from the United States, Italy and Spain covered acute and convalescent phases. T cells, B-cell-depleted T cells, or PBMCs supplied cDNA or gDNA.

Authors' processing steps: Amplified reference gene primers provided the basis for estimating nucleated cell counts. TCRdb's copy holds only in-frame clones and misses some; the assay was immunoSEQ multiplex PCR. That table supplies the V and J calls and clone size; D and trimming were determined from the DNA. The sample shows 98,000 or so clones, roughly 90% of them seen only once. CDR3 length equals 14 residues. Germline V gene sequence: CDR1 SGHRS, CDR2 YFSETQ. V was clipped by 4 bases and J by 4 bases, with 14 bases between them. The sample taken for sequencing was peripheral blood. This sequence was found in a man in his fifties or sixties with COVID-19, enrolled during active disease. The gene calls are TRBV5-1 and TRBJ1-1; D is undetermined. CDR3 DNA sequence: TGCGCCAGCAGCATACAACCGCCTGGCACTGAAGCTTTCTTT. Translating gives CASSIQPPGTEAFF.